This T cell receptor beta chain was retrieved from a study of shared clonotypes between healthy human individuals. Notes on the study in general: A reduction in generation probabilities was seen for non-shared clonotypes relative to those shared by all four donors. The sharing of 4.5% to 6.5% of naive CD4 clonotypes was seen across a handful of donors.

The CDR3 sequence is 15 residues long. V was trimmed by 0 bases and J by 0 bases, leaving 8 bases between them. Per germline, CDR1 LGHNA and CDR2 YNFKEQ. Samples underwent the assay at deep level. Generated by immunoSEQ multiplex PCR, the TCRdb table keeps only in-frame clones and is missing some. The sample holds around 2,000,000 clones, around 93% seen once. Positive CCR7 selection of CD45RO-negative cells yielded the naive CD8 cells, and terminally differentiated effector memory CD45RA+ cells were excluded. In regard to this clone: Antigen specificity is unknown.

Sequencing was carried out using naive CD8+ T cells from PBMCs. The origin of this receptor is a man aged 18 to 35 in good health. Some clones in this sample may be carry-over from other donors' samples. V usage is TRBV4-2 and J usage is TRBJ1-2; no clear D. The CDR3 bases are TGTGCCAGCAGCCAAGAAACTGGAGCTAACTATGGCTACACCTTC. Translation gives CASSQETGANYGYTF.